These T cell receptor beta chains were read from a single sample in a study of T cells after yellow fever vaccination. TCRdb processed the 5' RACE reads anew with MiXCR; each CDR3 protein has one entry. The sample records some 52,000 distinct CDR3 sequences, less than 8% being singletons. The sample here was CD8+ T cells not binding an NS4B(214-222) dextramer, sorted from PBMCs, taken about 41 days after the first yellow fever vaccination. The receptor source for this set is a young man who received the YFV17D yellow fever vaccine. Both conserved end residues are part of each CDR3. A D gene is named only where the DNA matches it firmly. A clone size is listed for some rows: how often the clone was seen (once, few, many), or a class if it is expanded.

j_call clone_size v_call cdr3_length d_call cdr3_aa cdr3_nt
TRBJ1-5 . TRBV19 13 . CASRAFGLQPQHF TGTGCCAGTAGGGCCTTCGGGCTTCAGCCCCAGCATTTT
TRBJ1-5 . TRBV19 15 . CASSRFSGAHQPQHF TGTGCCAGTAGTAGATTTTCAGGGGCCCATCAGCCCCAGCATTTT
TRBJ2-1 many TRBV4-1 16 TRBD2 CASSQDLAGGYNEQFF TGCGCCAGCAGCCAAGATTTAGCGGGGGGGTATAATGAGCAGTTCTTC
TRBJ2-1 many TRBV27 13 . CASSTGAQKGQFF TGTGCCAGCTCCACCGGGGCCCAGAAGGGGCAGTTCTTC
TRBJ2-5 many TRBV15 15 . CATSRRGTGQETQYF TGTGCCACCAGCAGGAGGGGGACCGGCCAAGAGACCCAGTACTTC
TRBJ2-7 many TRBV7-2 14 . CASSLWDKTYEQYF TGTGCCAGCAGCTTATGGGACAAGACCTACGAGCAGTACTTC
TRBJ2-6 few TRBV5-1 21 . CASSLSIGWDGKLSGANVLTF TGCGCCAGCAGCTTGAGCATAGGGTGGGACGGCAAATTGTCTGGGGCCAACGTCCTGACTTTC
TRBJ2-1 . TRBV9 16 TRBD1 CASSGQDRGVYNEQFF TGTGCCAGCAGCGGCCAGGACAGGGGGGTTTACAATGAGCAGTTCTTC
TRBJ2-7 many TRBV5-5 14 TRBD1 CASSLGTGVDEQYF TGTGCCAGCAGCTTAGGGACAGGGGTCGACGAGCAGTACTTC
TRBJ2-3 few TRBV2 15 TRBD1 CASRLQGSNTDTQYF TGTGCCAGCAGGCTACAGGGGTCAAACACAGATACGCAGTATTTT
TRBJ1-1 few TRBV7-2 15 . CASSLAGPADTEAFF TGTGCCAGCAGCTTAGCGGGTCCCGCCGACACTGAAGCTTTCTTT
TRBJ2-1 few TRBV9 17 TRBD2 CASSVEGLVVFNNEQFF TGTGCCAGCAGCGTAGAGGGACTAGTGGTTTTCAACAATGAGCAGTTCTTC
TRBJ2-6 few TRBV4-3 17 . CASSQVPGPAGANVLTF TGCGCCAGCAGCCAAGTGCCAGGGCCTGCTGGGGCCAACGTCCTGACTTTC
TRBJ2-5 few TRBV7-6 16 TRBD2 CASSRSSGAPQETQYF TGTGCCAGCAGCCGATCTAGCGGGGCGCCCCAAGAGACCCAGTACTTC
TRBJ2-5 many TRBV24-1 13 . CATSEELGTTQYF TGTGCCACCAGTGAGGAATTGGGGACGACCCAGTACTTC
TRBJ2-2 few TRBV6-5 12 . CASGFRTGELFF TGTGCCAGCGGGTTTCGGACCGGGGAGCTGTTTTTT
TRBJ2-3 . TRBV20-1 20 . CSAPAGVAYQDSLATDTQYF TGCAGTGCTCCCGCTGGTGTGGCGTATCAAGATTCCCTAGCCACAGATACGCAGTATTTT
TRBJ2-1 many TRBV4-3 16 TRBD1 CASSQEIQGAVDEQFF TGCGCCAGCAGCCAAGAAATTCAGGGGGCGGTAGATGAGCAGTTCTTC
TRBJ2-1 few TRBV27 15 . CASSPLMAAYNEQFF TGTGCCAGCAGTCCCCTCATGGCTGCCTACAATGAGCAGTTCTTC
TRBJ2-3 many TRBV6-5 11 . CASTSADTQYF TGTGCCAGCACCTCCGCAGATACGCAGTATTTT
TRBJ2-1 many TRBV2 13 TRBD1 CASSGRGHNEQFF TGTGCCAGCAGTGGCAGGGGGCACAATGAGCAGTTCTTC
TRBJ2-3 many TRBV5-1 14 TRBD1 CASSLRTGSDTQYF TGCGCCAGCAGCTTGAGGACAGGGTCGGATACGCAGTATTTT
TRBJ2-7 . TRBV29-1 11 . CSVARSGEQYF TGCAGCGTTGCGAGATCCGGCGAGCAGTACTTC
TRBJ2-7 . TRBV27 12 . CASIGDPYEQYF TGTGCCAGCATTGGAGACCCCTACGAGCAGTACTTC
TRBJ1-5 few TRBV20-1 15 . CSARDTRGADQPQHF TGCAGTGCTAGAGATACGCGGGGGGCCGATCAGCCCCAGCATTTT
TRBJ1-2 . TRBV11-1 18 TRBD1 CASSLLGDRDRGRHGYTF TGTGCCAGCAGCTTATTGGGAGACCGGGACAGGGGTCGACATGGCTACACCTTC
TRBJ2-3 few TRBV12-3/TRBV12-4 14 . CASSWGRNTDTQYF TGTGCCAGCAGTTGGGGCAGAAACACAGATACGCAGTATTTT
TRBJ2-1 many TRBV28 18 TRBD2 CASSRLGTSPFSGEEQFF TGTGCCAGCAGCCGACTGGGGACTAGCCCCTTTTCGGGAGAAGAGCAGTTCTTC
TRBJ2-1 . TRBV18 14 . CASSPGDYYNEQFF TGTGCCAGCTCACCGGGAGACTATTACAATGAGCAGTTCTTC
TRBJ1-6 . TRBV4-3 15 . CASSERDSYNSPLHF TGCGCCAGCAGCGAGAGAGACTCCTATAATTCACCCCTCCACTTT
TRBJ2-5 many TRBV11-1 13 TRBD1 CASSGTVGETQYF TGTGCCAGTTCCGGGACAGTCGGGGAGACCCAGTACTTC
TRBJ2-3 many TRBV15 14 . CATSREEITDTQYF TGTGCCACCAGCAGAGAAGAGATCACAGATACGCAGTATTTT
TRBJ2-7 few TRBV20-1 13 . CSASNRVPYEQYF TGCAGTGCTAGTAACAGGGTTCCCTACGAGCAGTACTTC
TRBJ2-2 many TRBV12-3/TRBV12-4 12 . CASSRTTGELFF TGTGCCAGCAGCCGGACAACCGGGGAGCTGTTTTTT
TRBJ2-5 once TRBV4-1 13 . CASSQALGETQYF TGCGCCAGCAGCCAAGCTCTAGGAGAGACCCAGTACTTC
TRBJ2-1 medium-sized TRBV7-3 12 . CASSATLGEQFF TGTGCCAGCAGCGCCACCCTGGGCGAGCAGTTCTTC
TRBJ1-1 . TRBV19 13 . CASSIRAAAEAFF TGTGCCAGTAGTATAAGGGCCGCCGCTGAAGCTTTCTTT
TRBJ2-1 many TRBV4-1 21 TRBD2 CASSPGLAGGAALPSYNEQFF TGCGCCAGCAGCCCGGGACTAGCGGGGGGGGCTGCCCTACCCTCCTACAATGAGCAGTTCTTC
TRBJ2-1 . TRBV20-1 17 TRBD2 CSAWSPPPGLAFHEQFF TGCAGTGCTTGGAGCCCGCCTCCGGGACTAGCTTTCCATGAGCAGTTCTTC
TRBJ2-1 few TRBV6-5 15 . CASSLPGFSYNEQFF TGTGCCAGCAGTTTGCCGGGGTTCTCGTACAATGAGCAGTTCTTC
TRBJ2-1 . TRBV5-4 15 . CASSRTERSYNEQFF TGTGCCAGCAGCCGGACAGAGCGCTCCTACAATGAGCAGTTCTTC